The entry below describes one T cell receptor beta chain. Germline CDR1 reads LNHDA; CDR2 reads SQIVND (reference sequence). Trimming pared 5 bases from V and 11 bases from J, leaving 15 bases between. The CDR3 totals 12 residues. Clones were sequenced by immunoSEQ multiplex PCR, and TCRdb holds only the in-frame ones, with some missing. The sample contains tens of thousands of clones, almost 80% of which appear only once. The data were taken from a study of blood T cell repertoires in COVID-19. Sequenced: PBMCs or T cells enriched from blood (not recorded which). This TCR came from a woman between 45 and 65 years old with acute COVID-19. The chain recombines TRBV19 with TRBJ1-1; a weak D match, TRBD1 (6 bases). CDR3 region: CASSSRQDGAFF. CDR3 bases: TGTGCCAGTAGTTCCCGACAGGATGGGGCTTTCTTT.